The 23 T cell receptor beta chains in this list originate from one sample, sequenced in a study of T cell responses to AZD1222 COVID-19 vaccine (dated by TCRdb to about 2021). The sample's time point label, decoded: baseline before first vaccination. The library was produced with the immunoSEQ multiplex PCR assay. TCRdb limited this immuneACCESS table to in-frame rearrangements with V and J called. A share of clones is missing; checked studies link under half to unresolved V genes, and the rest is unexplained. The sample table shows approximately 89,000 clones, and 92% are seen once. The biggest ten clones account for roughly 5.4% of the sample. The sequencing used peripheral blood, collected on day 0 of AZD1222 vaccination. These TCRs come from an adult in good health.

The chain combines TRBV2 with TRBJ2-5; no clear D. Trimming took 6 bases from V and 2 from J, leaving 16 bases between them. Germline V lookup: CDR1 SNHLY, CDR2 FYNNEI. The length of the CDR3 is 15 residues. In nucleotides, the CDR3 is TGTGCCAGCAGCGGCCCCGGTGGCGGACAAGAGACCCAGTACTTC. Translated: CASSGPGGGQETQYF. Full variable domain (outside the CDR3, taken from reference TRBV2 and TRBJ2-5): EPEVTQTPSHQVTQMGQEVILRCVPISNHLYFYWYRQILGQKVEFLVSFYNNEISEKSEIFDDQFSVERPDGSNFTLKIRSTKLEDSAMYFCASSGPGGGQETQYFGPGTRLLVL.

CDR3 DNA: TGTGCCAGCACCAAACGGGGCCCAGCAGAATATAGCAATCAGCCCCAGCATTTT. Translating it yields CASTKRGPAEYSNQPQHF. The rearrangement joins TRBV28 to TRBJ1-5; possible D gene TRBD1, 5 bases. CDR3 length: 18 amino acids. CDR1 is MDHEN and CDR2 is SYDVKM in the germline V gene. V dropped 7 bases and J dropped 0 bases, with 22 bases sitting between them.

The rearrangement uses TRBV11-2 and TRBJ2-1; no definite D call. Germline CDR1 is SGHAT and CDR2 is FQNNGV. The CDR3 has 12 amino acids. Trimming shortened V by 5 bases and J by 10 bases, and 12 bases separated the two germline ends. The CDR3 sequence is CASSAGVYEQFF. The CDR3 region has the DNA TGTGCCAGCAGCGCTGGGGTTTACGAGCAGTTCTTC.

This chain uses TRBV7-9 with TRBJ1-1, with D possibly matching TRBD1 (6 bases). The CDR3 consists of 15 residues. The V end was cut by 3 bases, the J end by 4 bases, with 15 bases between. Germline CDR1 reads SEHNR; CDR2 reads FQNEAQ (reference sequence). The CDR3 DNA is TGTGCCAGCAGCTTGGGGGACACTCGCGGCACTGAAGCTTTCTTT. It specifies CASSLGDTRGTEAFF. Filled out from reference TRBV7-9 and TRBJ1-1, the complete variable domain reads DTGVSQNPRHKITKRGQNVTFRCDPISEHNRLYWYRQTLGQGPEFLTYFQNEAQLEKSRLLSDRFSAERPKGSFSTLEIQRTEQGDSAMYLCASSLGDTRGTEAFFGQGTRLTVV.

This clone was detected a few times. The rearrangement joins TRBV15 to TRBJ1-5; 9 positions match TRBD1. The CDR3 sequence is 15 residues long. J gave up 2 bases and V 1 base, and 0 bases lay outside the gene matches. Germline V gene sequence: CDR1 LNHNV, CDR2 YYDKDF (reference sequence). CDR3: CATSRGTGGNQPQHF. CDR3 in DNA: TGTGCCACCAGCAGAGGGACAGGGGGCAATCAGCCCCAGCATTTT.

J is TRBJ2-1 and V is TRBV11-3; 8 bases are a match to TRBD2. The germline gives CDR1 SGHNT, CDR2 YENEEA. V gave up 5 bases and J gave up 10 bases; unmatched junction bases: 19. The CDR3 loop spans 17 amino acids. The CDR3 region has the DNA TGTGCCAGCAGCCTCCGTGGGACTAGTGGCGCGGGAGGCGAGCAGTTCTTC. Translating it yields CASSLRGTSGAGGEQFF.

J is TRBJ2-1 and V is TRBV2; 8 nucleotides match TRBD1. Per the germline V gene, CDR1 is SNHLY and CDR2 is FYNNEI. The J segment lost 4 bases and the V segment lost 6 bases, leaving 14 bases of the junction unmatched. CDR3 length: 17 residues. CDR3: CASRDSSGQGPYNEQFF. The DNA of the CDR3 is TGTGCCAGCAGGGATTCCTCAGGACAGGGTCCTTACAATGAGCAGTTCTTC. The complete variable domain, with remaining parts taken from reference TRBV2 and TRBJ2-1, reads EPEVTQTPSHQVTQMGQEVILRCVPISNHLYFYWYRQILGQKVEFLVSFYNNEISEKSEIFDDQFSVERPDGSNFTLKIRSTKLEDSAMYFCASRDSSGQGPYNEQFFGPGTRLTVL.

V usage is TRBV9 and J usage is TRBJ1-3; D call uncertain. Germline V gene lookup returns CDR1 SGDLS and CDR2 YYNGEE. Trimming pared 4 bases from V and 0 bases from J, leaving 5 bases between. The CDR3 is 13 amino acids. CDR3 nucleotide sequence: TGTGCCAGCAGCTCTTACTCTGGAAACACCATATATTTT. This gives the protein CASSSYSGNTIYF.

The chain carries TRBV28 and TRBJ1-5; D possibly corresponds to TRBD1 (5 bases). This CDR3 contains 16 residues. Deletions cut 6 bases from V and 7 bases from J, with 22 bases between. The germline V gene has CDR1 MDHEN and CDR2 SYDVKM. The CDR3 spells CASSQFQGVSRQPQHF. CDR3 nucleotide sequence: TGTGCCAGCAGCCAATTCCAGGGTGTTAGTAGACAGCCCCAGCATTTT.

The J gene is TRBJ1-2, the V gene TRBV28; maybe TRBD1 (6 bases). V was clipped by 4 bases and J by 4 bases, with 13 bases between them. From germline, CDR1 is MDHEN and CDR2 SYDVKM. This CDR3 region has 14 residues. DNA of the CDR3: TGTGCCAGCAGTTCCGCACAGGGACCCTATGGCTACACCTTC. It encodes CASSSAQGPYGYTF.

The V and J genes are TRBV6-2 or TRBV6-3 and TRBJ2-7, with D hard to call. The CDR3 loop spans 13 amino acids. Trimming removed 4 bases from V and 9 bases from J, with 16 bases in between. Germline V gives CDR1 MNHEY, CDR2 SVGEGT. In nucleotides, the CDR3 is TGTGCCAGCAGTTTACCATCCCCTGATGGGCAGTACTTC. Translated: CASSLPSPDGQYF.

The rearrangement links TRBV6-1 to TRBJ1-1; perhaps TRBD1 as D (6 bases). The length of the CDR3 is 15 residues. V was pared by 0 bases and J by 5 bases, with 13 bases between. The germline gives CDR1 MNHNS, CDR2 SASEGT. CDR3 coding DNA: TGTGCCAGCAGTGAAGCTACAGGGATCGGGACTGAAGCTTTCTTT. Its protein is CASSEATGIGTEAFF.

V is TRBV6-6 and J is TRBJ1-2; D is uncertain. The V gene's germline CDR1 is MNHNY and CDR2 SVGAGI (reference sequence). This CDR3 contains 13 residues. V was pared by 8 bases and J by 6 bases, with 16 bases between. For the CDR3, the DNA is TGTGCCAGCCTCACGGCAGGAAACCATGGCTACACCTTC. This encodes CASLTAGNHGYTF.

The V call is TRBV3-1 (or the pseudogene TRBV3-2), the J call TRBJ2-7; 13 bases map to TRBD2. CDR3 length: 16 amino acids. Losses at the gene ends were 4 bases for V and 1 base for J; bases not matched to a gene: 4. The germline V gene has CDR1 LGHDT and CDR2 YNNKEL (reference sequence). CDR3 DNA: TGTGCCAGCAGCCCCAGGACTAGCGGGAGATCCTACGAGCAGTACTTC. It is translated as CASSPRTSGRSYEQYF.

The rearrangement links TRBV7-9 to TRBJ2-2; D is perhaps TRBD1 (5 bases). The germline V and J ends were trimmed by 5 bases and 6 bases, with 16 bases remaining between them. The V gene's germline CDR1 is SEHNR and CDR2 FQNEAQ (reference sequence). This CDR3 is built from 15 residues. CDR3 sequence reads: CASSLIGAGSGELFF. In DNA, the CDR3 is TGTGCCAGCAGCCTCATAGGAGCAGGGTCCGGGGAGCTGTTTTTT.

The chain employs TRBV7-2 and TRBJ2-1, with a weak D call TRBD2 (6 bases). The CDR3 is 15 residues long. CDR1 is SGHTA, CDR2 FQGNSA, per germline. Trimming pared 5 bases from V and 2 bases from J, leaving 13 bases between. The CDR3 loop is CASSQWEATYNEQFF. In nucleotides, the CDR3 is TGTGCCAGCAGCCAGTGGGAGGCCACCTACAATGAGCAGTTCTTC.

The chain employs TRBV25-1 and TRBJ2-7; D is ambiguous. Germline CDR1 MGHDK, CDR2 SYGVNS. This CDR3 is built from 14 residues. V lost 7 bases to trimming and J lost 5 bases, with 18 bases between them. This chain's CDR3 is CASTAPGWFHEQYF. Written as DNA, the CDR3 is TGTGCCAGCACCGCGCCGGGTTGGTTCCACGAGCAGTACTTC.

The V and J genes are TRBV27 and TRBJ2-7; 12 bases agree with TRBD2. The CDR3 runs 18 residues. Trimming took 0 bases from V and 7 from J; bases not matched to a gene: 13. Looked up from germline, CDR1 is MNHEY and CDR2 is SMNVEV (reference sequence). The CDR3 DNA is TGTGCCAGCAGTTTATCGATGGTGCTAGCGGGAGGGCCTGGGGAGCAGTACTTC. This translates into CASSLSMVLAGGPGEQYF.

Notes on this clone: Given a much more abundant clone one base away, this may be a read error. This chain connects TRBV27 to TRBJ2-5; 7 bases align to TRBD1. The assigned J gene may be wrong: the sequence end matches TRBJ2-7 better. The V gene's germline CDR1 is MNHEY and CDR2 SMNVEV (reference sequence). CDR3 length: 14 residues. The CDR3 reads CASSSAGGSYEQYF. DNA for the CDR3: TGTGCCAGCAGTTCGGCAGGGGGCTCCTACGAGCAGTACTTC.

The CDR3 is CASSPGTANEKLFF. Here the CDR3 DNA reads TGTGCCAGCTCCCCCGGGACAGCTAATGAAAAACTGTTTTTT. The chain links TRBV18 to TRBJ1-4, with 7 bases lining up with TRBD1. J lost 3 bases, V lost 6 bases, and 4 bases had no gene match. Germline loops: CDR1 KGHSH, CDR2 LQKENI. This CDR3 region has 14 residues.

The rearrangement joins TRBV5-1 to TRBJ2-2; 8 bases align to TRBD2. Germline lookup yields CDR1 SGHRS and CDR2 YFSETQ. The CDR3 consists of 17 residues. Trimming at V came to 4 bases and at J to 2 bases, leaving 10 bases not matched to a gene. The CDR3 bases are TGCGCCAGCAGCAAACGGGCGGGAGGTCCCAACACCGGGGAGCTGTTTTTT. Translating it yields CASSKRAGGPNTGELFF.

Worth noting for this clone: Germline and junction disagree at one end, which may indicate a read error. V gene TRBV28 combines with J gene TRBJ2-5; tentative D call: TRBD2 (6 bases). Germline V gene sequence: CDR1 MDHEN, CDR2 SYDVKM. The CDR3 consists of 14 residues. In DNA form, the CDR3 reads TGTGCCAGCAGTTTAGGGGGGTCCCAAAAGACCCAGTACTTC. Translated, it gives CASSLGGSQKTQYF.

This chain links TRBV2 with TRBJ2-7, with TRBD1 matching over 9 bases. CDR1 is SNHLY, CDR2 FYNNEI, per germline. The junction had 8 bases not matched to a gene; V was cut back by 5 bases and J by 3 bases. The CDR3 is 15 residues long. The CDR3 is CASSSPRDRDYEQYF. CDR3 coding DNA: TGTGCCAGCAGTTCCCCCCGGGACAGGGACTACGAGCAGTACTTC.